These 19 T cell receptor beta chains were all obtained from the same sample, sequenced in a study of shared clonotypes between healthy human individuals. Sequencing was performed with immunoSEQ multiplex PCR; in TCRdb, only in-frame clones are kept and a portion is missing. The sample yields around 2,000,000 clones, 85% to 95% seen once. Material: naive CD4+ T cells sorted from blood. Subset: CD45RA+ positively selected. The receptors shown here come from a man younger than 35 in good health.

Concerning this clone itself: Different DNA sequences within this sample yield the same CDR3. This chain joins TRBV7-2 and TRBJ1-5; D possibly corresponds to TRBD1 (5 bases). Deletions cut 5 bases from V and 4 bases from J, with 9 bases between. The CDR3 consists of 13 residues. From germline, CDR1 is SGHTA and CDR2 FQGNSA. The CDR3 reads CASSPQGNQPQHF. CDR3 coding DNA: TGTGCCAGCAGCCCTCAGGGAAATCAGCCCCAGCATTTT.

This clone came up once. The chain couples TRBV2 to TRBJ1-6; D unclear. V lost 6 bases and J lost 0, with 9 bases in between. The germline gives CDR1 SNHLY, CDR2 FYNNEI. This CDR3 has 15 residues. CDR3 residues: CASRVEFSYNSPLHF. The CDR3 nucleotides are TGTGCCAGCAGAGTTGAATTCTCCTATAATTCACCCCTCCACTTT.

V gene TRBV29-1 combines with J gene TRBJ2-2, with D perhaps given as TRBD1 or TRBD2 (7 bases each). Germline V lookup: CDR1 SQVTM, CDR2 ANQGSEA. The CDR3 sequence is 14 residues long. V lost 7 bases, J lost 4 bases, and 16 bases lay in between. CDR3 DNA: TGCAGCGGCACACAGGGGAGGGGCACCGGGGAGCTGTTTTTT. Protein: CSGTQGRGTGELFF.

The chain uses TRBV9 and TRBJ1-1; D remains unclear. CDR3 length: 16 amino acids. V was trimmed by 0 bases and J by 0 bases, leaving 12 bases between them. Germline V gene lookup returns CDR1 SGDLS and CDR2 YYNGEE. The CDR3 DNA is TGTGCCAGCAGCGTAGTCAGAGGACCCATGAACACTGAAGCTTTCTTT. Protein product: CASSVVRGPMNTEAFF.

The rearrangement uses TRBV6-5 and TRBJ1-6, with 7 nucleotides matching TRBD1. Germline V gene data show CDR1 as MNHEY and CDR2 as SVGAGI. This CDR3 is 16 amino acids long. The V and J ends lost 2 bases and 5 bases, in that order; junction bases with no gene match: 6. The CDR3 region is CASSYTQGVDNSPLHF. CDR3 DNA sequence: TGTGCCAGCAGTTACACCCAGGGGGTAGATAATTCACCCCTCCACTTT.

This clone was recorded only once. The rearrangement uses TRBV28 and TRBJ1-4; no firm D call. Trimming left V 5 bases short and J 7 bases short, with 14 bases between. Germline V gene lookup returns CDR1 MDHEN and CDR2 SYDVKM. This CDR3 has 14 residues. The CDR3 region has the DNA TGTGCCAGCAGTGAGGGAGGGCTTGGTGAAAAACTGTTTTTT. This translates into CASSEGGLGEKLFF.

The CDR3 DNA reads TGTGCCTGGAGTCCGGCAGGATCTAACAATCAGCCCCAGCATTTT. Protein sequence: CAWSPAGSNNQPQHF. This rearrangement joins TRBV30 to TRBJ1-5; no clear D gene. CDR3 size: 15 residues. CDR1 and CDR2 (germline): GTSNPN, SVGIG (reference sequence). The V end lost 2 bases, the J end lost 3 bases, and 14 bases lay between the germline ends.

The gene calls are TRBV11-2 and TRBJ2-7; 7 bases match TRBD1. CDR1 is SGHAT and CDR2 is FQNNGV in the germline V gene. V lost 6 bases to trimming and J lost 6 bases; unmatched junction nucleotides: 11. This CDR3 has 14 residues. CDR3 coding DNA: TGTGCCAGCAGGAATACAGGGGTTCCTATCGAGCAGTACTTC. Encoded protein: CASRNTGVPIEQYF.

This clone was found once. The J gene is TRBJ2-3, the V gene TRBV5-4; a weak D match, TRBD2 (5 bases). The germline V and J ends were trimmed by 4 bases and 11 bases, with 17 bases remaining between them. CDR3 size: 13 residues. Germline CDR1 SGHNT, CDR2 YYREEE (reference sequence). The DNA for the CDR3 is TGTGCCAGCAGCCCCTTTGGGCCGGGAAGGCAGTATTTT. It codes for CASSPFGPGRQYF.

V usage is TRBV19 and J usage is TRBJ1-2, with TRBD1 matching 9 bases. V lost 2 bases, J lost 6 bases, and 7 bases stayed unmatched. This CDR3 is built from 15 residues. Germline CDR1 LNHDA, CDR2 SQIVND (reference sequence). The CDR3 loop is CASSIMAGQGNGYTF. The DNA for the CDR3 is TGTGCCAGTAGTATAATGGCCGGACAGGGGAATGGCTACACCTTC.

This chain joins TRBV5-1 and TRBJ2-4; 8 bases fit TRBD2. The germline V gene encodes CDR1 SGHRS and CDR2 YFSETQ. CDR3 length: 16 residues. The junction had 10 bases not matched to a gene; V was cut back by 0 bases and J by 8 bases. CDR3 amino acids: CASSLDGSGSGDIQYF. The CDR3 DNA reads TGCGCCAGCAGCTTGGATGGGAGCGGGAGTGGGGACATTCAGTACTTC.

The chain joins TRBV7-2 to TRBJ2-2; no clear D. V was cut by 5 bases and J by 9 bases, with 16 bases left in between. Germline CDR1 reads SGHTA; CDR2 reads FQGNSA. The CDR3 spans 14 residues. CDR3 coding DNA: TGTGCCAGCAGCCGTGGGCTTTCTACTAGGGAGCTGTTTTTT. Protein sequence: CASSRGLSTRELFF.

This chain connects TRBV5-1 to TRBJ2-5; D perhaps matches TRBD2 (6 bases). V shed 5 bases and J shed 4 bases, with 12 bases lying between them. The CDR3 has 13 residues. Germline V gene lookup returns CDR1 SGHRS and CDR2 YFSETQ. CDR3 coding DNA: TGCGCCAGCAGGCGACTAGTCGGAGAGACCCAGTACTTC. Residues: CASRRLVGETQYF.

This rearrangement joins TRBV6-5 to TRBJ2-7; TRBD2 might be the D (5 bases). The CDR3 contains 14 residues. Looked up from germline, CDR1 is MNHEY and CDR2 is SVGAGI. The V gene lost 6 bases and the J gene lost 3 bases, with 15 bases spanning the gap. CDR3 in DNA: TGTGCCAGCAGACCGGGAAATCTGGGCTACGAGCAGTACTTC. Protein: CASRPGNLGYEQYF.

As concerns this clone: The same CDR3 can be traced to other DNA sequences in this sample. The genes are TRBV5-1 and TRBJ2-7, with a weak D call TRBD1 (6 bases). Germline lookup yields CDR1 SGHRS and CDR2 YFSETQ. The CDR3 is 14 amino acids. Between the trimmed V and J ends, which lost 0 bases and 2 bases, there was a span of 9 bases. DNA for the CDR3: TGCGCCAGCAGCTTGGCCGGACAGACCTACGAGCAGTACTTC. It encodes CASSLAGQTYEQYF.

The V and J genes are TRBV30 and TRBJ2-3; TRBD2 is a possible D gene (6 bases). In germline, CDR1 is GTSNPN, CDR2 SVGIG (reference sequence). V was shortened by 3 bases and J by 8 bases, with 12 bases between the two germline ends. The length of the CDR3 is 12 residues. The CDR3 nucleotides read TGTGCCTGGAGCCCCTTGGGGGGTACGCAGTATTTT. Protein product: CAWSPLGGTQYF.

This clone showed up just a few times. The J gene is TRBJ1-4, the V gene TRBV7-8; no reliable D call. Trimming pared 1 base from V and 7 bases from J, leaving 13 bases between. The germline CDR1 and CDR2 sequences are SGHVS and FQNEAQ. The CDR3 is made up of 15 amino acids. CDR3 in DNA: TGTGCCAGCAGCTTAGTTGGGGTGGTGGGTGAAAAACTGTTTTTT. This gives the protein CASSLVGVVGEKLFF.

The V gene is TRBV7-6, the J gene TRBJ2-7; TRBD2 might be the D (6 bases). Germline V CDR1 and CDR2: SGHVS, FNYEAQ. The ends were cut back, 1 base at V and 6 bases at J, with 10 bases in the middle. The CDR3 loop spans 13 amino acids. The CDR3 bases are TGTGCCAGCAGCTTAGGGGATAGCGGCGAGCAGTACTTC. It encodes CASSLGDSGEQYF.

CDR3 sequence: CASRPGGALKGYTF. CDR3 bases: TGTGCCAGCCGTCCGGGGGGCGCACTTAAGGGCTACACCTTC. This sequence joins TRBV2 and TRBJ1-2; a weak D match, TRBD1 (6 bases). Germline CDR1 reads SNHLY; CDR2 reads FYNNEI. The V gene lost 8 bases and the J gene lost 8 bases, with 21 bases spanning the gap. This CDR3 is 14 amino acids long.